These T cell receptor beta chains were read from a single sample in a study of regulatory T cells in long-lasting Graves disease. TCRdb fed the multiplex PCR reads into MiXCR, producing one record per CDR3 protein. The table shows around 480,000 distinct CDR3 sequences, with under 20% occurring only once. Another study also made use of these data, one on T cells in Graves' hyperthyroidism and ophthalmopathy.

The sample here was peripheral blood mononuclear cells (PBMCs), taken at new diagnosis, from a patient treated with antithyroid drugs. The receptors stem from a man aged 35 to 55 with Graves disease. CDR3s include the opening cysteine and the closing phenylalanine or tryptophan. The order of the fields is V gene, CDR3 length, J gene, clone size, D gene, CDR3 DNA, CDR3 protein. The D gene is left open where the match is weak. Size is omitted from some rows. Given values are once, few, many or a class for expanded clones.

v_call: TRBV5-1
cdr3_length: 15
j_call: TRBJ2-5
clone_size: few
d_call: NA
cdr3_nt: TGCGCCAGCAGCTTTTTGGGCAGGCACCAAGAGACCCAGTACTTC
cdr3_aa: CASSFLGRHQETQYF

v_call: TRBV5-1
cdr3_length: 15
j_call: TRBJ2-3
clone_size: many
d_call: NA
cdr3_nt: TGCGCCAGCAGCCTACCAAGCGCAGGGGGGGATACGCAGTATTTT
cdr3_aa: CASSLPSAGGDTQYF

v_call: TRBV19
cdr3_length: 14
j_call: TRBJ2-1
clone_size: NA
d_call: NA
cdr3_nt: TGTGCCAGTAGTATAATCCCGGGGGTTAATGAGCAGTTCTTC
cdr3_aa: CASSIIPGVNEQFF

v_call: TRBV4-1
cdr3_length: 16
j_call: TRBJ2-7
clone_size: NA
d_call: NA
cdr3_nt: TGCGCCAGCAGCCAAGATTTAGCAATGAGCTCCTACGAGCAGTACTTC
cdr3_aa: CASSQDLAMSSYEQYF

v_call: TRBV10-3
cdr3_length: 12
j_call: TRBJ2-3
clone_size: NA
d_call: TRBD1
cdr3_nt: TGTGCCATCCGGGACAGGGAAAATACGCAGTATTTT
cdr3_aa: CAIRDRENTQYF

v_call: TRBV5-1
cdr3_length: 16
j_call: TRBJ2-7
clone_size: many
d_call: TRBD1
cdr3_nt: TGTGCCAGCAGCCCCGGTCGCAGGGGGAGCTCCTACGAGCAGTACTTC
cdr3_aa: CASSPGRRGSSYEQYF

v_call: TRBV6-1
cdr3_length: 15
j_call: TRBJ1-5
clone_size: many
d_call: NA
cdr3_nt: TGTGCCAGCAGGCTAAGACATGTTAGCAATCAGCCCCAGCATTTT
cdr3_aa: CASRLRHVSNQPQHF

v_call: TRBV6-2/TRBV6-3
cdr3_length: 17
j_call: TRBJ2-1
clone_size: many
d_call: TRBD1
cdr3_nt: TGTGCCAGCAGTTCCACAGGGGGCGGTAATTTGTGGAATGAGCAGTTCTTC
cdr3_aa: CASSSTGGGNLWNEQFF

v_call: TRBV5-1
cdr3_length: 16
j_call: TRBJ2-7
clone_size: few
d_call: TRBD2
cdr3_nt: TGCGCCAGCAGCGCCGTGACTAGCGGGAGGGCCTACGAGCAGTACTTC
cdr3_aa: CASSAVTSGRAYEQYF

v_call: TRBV9
cdr3_length: 15
j_call: TRBJ2-2
clone_size: NA
d_call: NA
cdr3_nt: TGTGCCAGCAGCGTAGTTGCGGCGAACACCGGGGAGCTGTTTTTT
cdr3_aa: CASSVVAANTGELFF

v_call: TRBV2
cdr3_length: 14
j_call: TRBJ1-2
clone_size: many
d_call: TRBD1
cdr3_nt: TGTGCCAGCAGGCGGACAGGGGTAGACTATGGCTACACCTTC
cdr3_aa: CASRRTGVDYGYTF

v_call: TRBV4-1
cdr3_length: 17
j_call: TRBJ2-1
clone_size: many
d_call: TRBD2
cdr3_nt: TGCGCCAGCAGCCAAGCTAGCGGGAGAGGTTACTACAATGAGCAGTTCTTC
cdr3_aa: CASSQASGRGYYNEQFF

v_call: TRBV18
cdr3_length: 15
j_call: TRBJ2-3
clone_size: few
d_call: TRBD1
cdr3_nt: TGTGCCAGCTCACCGGGACAGGAACCCAGCGATACGCAGTATTTT
cdr3_aa: CASSPGQEPSDTQYF

v_call: TRBV20-1
cdr3_length: 15
j_call: TRBJ2-1
clone_size: NA
d_call: TRBD1
cdr3_nt: TGCAGTGCTACCGGACAGGGCGGCTCCTACAATGAGCAGTTCTTC
cdr3_aa: CSATGQGGSYNEQFF

v_call: TRBV20-1
cdr3_length: 11
j_call: TRBJ2-7
clone_size: many
d_call: NA
cdr3_nt: TGCAGTGCTAGGGACCCCAACGAGCAGTACTTC
cdr3_aa: CSARDPNEQYF

v_call: TRBV11-2
cdr3_length: 16
j_call: TRBJ1-2
clone_size: many
d_call: NA
cdr3_nt: TGTGCCAGCAGCTTAGTCGGGGGAGATACTAACTATGGCTACACCTTC
cdr3_aa: CASSLVGGDTNYGYTF

v_call: TRBV12-3/TRBV12-4
cdr3_length: 13
j_call: TRBJ2-7
clone_size: once
d_call: TRBD1
cdr3_nt: TGTGCCAGCAGTCCTCCTGACAGGGGGAGGCAGTACTTC
cdr3_aa: CASSPPDRGRQYF

v_call: TRBV30
cdr3_length: 14
j_call: TRBJ2-1
clone_size: many
d_call: NA
cdr3_nt: TGTGCCTGGAGTGTAGGTGGTTTCTACAATGAGCAGTTCTTC
cdr3_aa: CAWSVGGFYNEQFF

v_call: TRBV2
cdr3_length: 14
j_call: TRBJ2-1
clone_size: many
d_call: NA
cdr3_nt: TGTGCCAGCACCAGGGGTCTCTCCTACAATGAGCAGTTCTTC
cdr3_aa: CASTRGLSYNEQFF

v_call: TRBV2
cdr3_length: 22
j_call: TRBJ2-7
clone_size: many
d_call: TRBD2
cdr3_nt: TGTGCCAGCCAGAAGGGGGGGCTAGCGGGAGTAGGGCGCGTGGGGCTTACCCACGAGCAGTACTTC
cdr3_aa: CASQKGGLAGVGRVGLTHEQYF

v_call: TRBV30
cdr3_length: 14
j_call: TRBJ2-1
clone_size: NA
d_call: NA
cdr3_nt: TGTGCCTGGAGTGTCCCCCCCGGGGGCTATGAGCAGTTCTTC
cdr3_aa: CAWSVPPGGYEQFF

v_call: TRBV7-2
cdr3_length: 14
j_call: TRBJ2-1
clone_size: few
d_call: NA
cdr3_nt: TGTGCCAGCAGCACCCGGGATTCATACAATGAGCAGTTCTTC
cdr3_aa: CASSTRDSYNEQFF

v_call: TRBV5-6
cdr3_length: 23
j_call: TRBJ2-1
clone_size: NA
d_call: TRBD2
cdr3_nt: TGTGCCAGCAGCTGGGGAGCCGGGACACCCAACACCCTAGCGGGGGGAGCCTACAATGAGCAGTTCTTC
cdr3_aa: CASSWGAGTPNTLAGGAYNEQFF

v_call: TRBV2
cdr3_length: 15
j_call: TRBJ2-1
clone_size: many
d_call: TRBD2
cdr3_nt: TGTGCCAGCAGTGACAGGACTAGCGGGAAAAATGAGCAGTTCTTC
cdr3_aa: CASSDRTSGKNEQFF

v_call: TRBV2
cdr3_length: 11
j_call: TRBJ2-3
clone_size: many
d_call: NA
cdr3_nt: TGTGCCAGCAGAATGGGGGGTACGCAGTATTTT
cdr3_aa: CASRMGGTQYF

v_call: TRBV29-1
cdr3_length: 14
j_call: TRBJ2-1
clone_size: NA
d_call: NA
cdr3_nt: TGCAGCGTTGAAGACAGGGAGAGTTTAAATGAGCAGTTCTTC
cdr3_aa: CSVEDRESLNEQFF

v_call: TRBV10-3
cdr3_length: 15
j_call: TRBJ2-5
clone_size: NA
d_call: NA
cdr3_nt: TGTGCCATCAGTGAGTGGCTGGGCTCCGAAGAGACCCAGTACTTC
cdr3_aa: CAISEWLGSEETQYF